The rows below give T cell receptor beta chains drawn from one sample of a study of CD8 T cells in Susac syndrome. Using its own MiXCR run on the immunoSEQ multiplex PCR reads, TCRdb lists one record per CDR3 protein. Of more than 200,000 distinct CDR3 sequences in the sample, around nine tenths are singletons; the top ten hold around 0.13%. Material for sequencing was CD8+ T cells from PBMCs. The receptors stem from a human donor with multiple sclerosis. The CDR3 runs from the conserved cysteine through the conserved F or W. D genes are given only for firm matches. Size values are once, few and many counts, or a class for expanded clones, and some rows have none.

clone_size	j_call	v_call	d_call	cdr3_nt	cdr3_aa
-	TRBJ1-2	TRBV28	-	TGTGCCAGCCTCTCGGAAGTTCGCGGCTACACCTTC	CASLSEVRGYTF
-	TRBJ2-5	TRBV6-5	TRBD2	TGTGCCAGCAGTTTAGGGAAGACTAGCGGGGTACAAGAGACCCAGTACTTC	CASSLGKTSGVQETQYF
-	TRBJ2-1	TRBV19	TRBD1	TGTGCCAGTAGATGGGACAGGGCGGGCAATGAGCAGTTCTTC	CASRWDRAGNEQFF
-	TRBJ2-3	TRBV27	-	TGTGCCAGCAGCCCGGGGGTATATTTAGCGCAGTATTTT	CASSPGVYLAQYF
-	TRBJ2-1	TRBV5-4	TRBD2	TGTGCCAGCAGAGTTTCGCTAGCGGGGGAGGGTGAGCAGTTCTTC	CASRVSLAGEGEQFF
-	TRBJ2-3	TRBV13	-	TGTGCCAGCAGCTTTGGCTTGTCTCGCACAGATACGCAGTATTTT	CASSFGLSRTDTQYF
-	TRBJ2-2	TRBV7-2	-	TGTGCCAGCAGCCCGGACTTCACCGGGGAGCTGTTTTTT	CASSPDFTGELFF
-	TRBJ2-1	TRBV5-6	-	TGTGCCAGCAGCTTGCGGTACAATGAGCAGTTCTTC	CASSLRYNEQFF
-	TRBJ1-4	TRBV15	-	TGTGCCACCAGCAGAGAAGGGGGAGCGACTAATGAAAAACTGTTTTTT	CATSREGGATNEKLFF
once	TRBJ2-7	TRBV28	-	TGTGCCAGCAGTTGGGGCAACTACGAGCAGTACTTC	CASSWGNYEQYF
-	TRBJ2-7	TRBV5-6	-	TGTGCCAGCAGCTACAGCGTAATTCCCTACGAGCAGTACTTC	CASSYSVIPYEQYF
once	TRBJ2-5	TRBV5-1	-	TGCGCCAGCAGCTTCGAGCCAGCGGAAGAGACCCAGTACTTC	CASSFEPAEETQYF
-	TRBJ2-2	TRBV9	TRBD2	TGTGCCAGCAGTGGTAGCGGGCCGAACACCGGGGAGCTGTTTTTT	CASSGSGPNTGELFF
-	TRBJ1-1	TRBV9	TRBD1	TGTGCCAGCAGCGGACAGGGTGGAAAAACTGAAGCTTTCTTT	CASSGQGGKTEAFF
-	TRBJ1-2	TRBV5-1	-	TGCGCCAGCAGTTATCTTCCGGGACACGTTCCCACCTTC	CASSYLPGHVPTF
-	TRBJ1-4	TRBV24-1	-	TGTGCCACCAGTGACCCGACATCGGGGGAAAAACTGTTTTTT	CATSDPTSGEKLFF
-	TRBJ2-5	TRBV19	-	TGTGCCAGTATGGGGAGTGAGACCCAGTACTTC	CASMGSETQYF
-	TRBJ1-5	TRBV6-2/TRBV6-3	TRBD1	TGTGCCAGCAGTTACTCCGACAGGGGGCATCAGCCCCAGCATTTT	CASSYSDRGHQPQHF
-	TRBJ2-1	TRBV30	-	TGTGCCTGGAGTGTAGGGGTCTCCTACAATGAGCAGTTCTTC	CAWSVGVSYNEQFF
-	TRBJ2-1	TRBV5-6	-	TGTGCCAGCAGCTTGTGGGTGAAAAGTGAGCAGTTCTTC	CASSLWVKSEQFF
-	TRBJ2-7	TRBV20-1	-	TGCAGTGCTAGAGATCCCTTTTCGGTGGGCTCCTACGAGCAGTACTTC	CSARDPFSVGSYEQYF
-	TRBJ2-7	TRBV20-1	TRBD2	TGCAGTGCAGGAGGTCTAGCGGCCTCCTACGAGCAGTACTTC	CSAGGLAASYEQYF
-	TRBJ2-5	TRBV7-9	-	TGTGCCAGCAGCTCCCTTTCAGGACATGATCACTTC	CASSSLSGHDHF
-	TRBJ1-1	TRBV11-2	TRBD1	TGTGCCAGCAGCCCGGACAGGGGGCGTAAAGTTTGGGTGAACACTGAAGCTTTCTTT	CASSPDRGRKVWVNTEAFF
-	TRBJ1-1	TRBV10-3	-	TGTGCCATCAGTGACAACACTGAAGCTTTCTTT	CAISDNTEAFF
few	TRBJ1-5	TRBV12-3/TRBV12-4	-	TGTGCCAGCAGTCTCGGACTGGGGCAGCCCCAGCATTTT	CASSLGLGQPQHF
-	TRBJ1-1	TRBV7-9	-	TGTGCCAGCAGCTTATCCCCTGAAGCTTTCTTT	CASSLSPEAFF
-	TRBJ2-3	TRBV6-5	-	TGTGCCAGCAGTCCGGGGATCCTCACAGATACGCAGTATTTT	CASSPGILTDTQYF
-	TRBJ2-3	TRBV29-1	TRBD2	TGCAGCGTGGAGCGACTAGCGGGGGAGAGCACAGATACGCAGTATTTT	CSVERLAGESTDTQYF
-	TRBJ1-1	TRBV24-1	-	TGTGCCACCAGACAGGACACTGAAGCTTTCTTT	CATRQDTEAFF
once	TRBJ1-2	TRBV7-9	-	TGTGCCAGCAGCTTAGCGGACCCCGTCGGCTACACCTTC	CASSLADPVGYTF
-	TRBJ2-7	TRBV18	-	TGTGCCAGCTCACGCCCCGTACTAGCTGGGGGGATAAACGAGCAGTACTTC	CASSRPVLAGGINEQYF
-	TRBJ2-1	TRBV14	TRBD2	TGTGCCAGCAGCCTGACCGGGACTAGCTTCTACAATGAGCAGTTCTTC	CASSLTGTSFYNEQFF
-	TRBJ1-2	TRBV30	TRBD1	TGTGCCTGGATAGTCGCCCGGGACAGAATCTATGGCTACACCTTC	CAWIVARDRIYGYTF
-	TRBJ1-1	TRBV19	-	TGTGCCAGTCATCACTGGGGTGCTGAAGCTTTCTTT	CASHHWGAEAFF
-	TRBJ2-5	TRBV15	TRBD2	TGTGCCACCAGCACGGGGACTAGCGGCAAAGAGACCCAGTACTTC	CATSTGTSGKETQYF
-	TRBJ1-2	TRBV19	-	TGTGCCAGTATCGCATTTGGAGGGCAGGGGGGCTACACCTTC	CASIAFGGQGGYTF
-	TRBJ2-2	TRBV7-8	-	TGTGCCAGCAGCCGGCGATTCAACACCGGGGAGCTGTTTTTT	CASSRRFNTGELFF
-	TRBJ1-1	TRBV27	-	TGTGCCACTGCAGATAACACTGAAGCTTTCTTT	CATADNTEAFF
-	TRBJ2-1	TRBV12-3/TRBV12-4	TRBD1	TGTGCCAGCAGTACGGGACAGGGCCCAAATGAGCAGTTCTTC	CASSTGQGPNEQFF
-	TRBJ1-3	TRBV25-1	TRBD1	TGTGCCAGCAGTCCTAACTTACAGGGGTCAGCGGACACCATATATTTT	CASSPNLQGSADTIYF
once	TRBJ2-3	TRBV20-1	-	TGCAGTGCTAAATTATTAGGTACGGGCTCAGATACGCAGTATTTT	CSAKLLGTGSDTQYF
-	TRBJ2-7	TRBV27	TRBD2	TGTGCCCCCGATCTAGCGGGGGTCGATTACGAGCAGTACTTC	CAPDLAGVDYEQYF
-	TRBJ1-2	TRBV5-6	-	TGTGCCAGCAGCAGGGACCAGGGCCCTGGCTACACCTTC	CASSRDQGPGYTF
-	TRBJ2-3	TRBV11-1	-	TGTGCCAGCAGCTTATGGAGGGAAGTATTGGCAGATACGCAGTATTTT	CASSLWREVLADTQYF
few	TRBJ2-2	TRBV9	TRBD2	TGTGCCAGCAGCGTAGTCCCAGCGGGAGGGCTAATCGGGGAGCTGTTTTTT	CASSVVPAGGLIGELFF
few	TRBJ2-7	TRBV7-9	TRBD2	TGTGCCAGCAGCCACGGGACTAGCGGCTACGAGCAGTACTTC	CASSHGTSGYEQYF
-	TRBJ2-1	TRBV19	TRBD2	TGTGCCAGTAGTGTCGGGACTAGCGGGCGGGATGAGCAGTTCTTC	CASSVGTSGRDEQFF
-	TRBJ2-3	TRBV23-1	TRBD1	TGCGCCAGCAGTCATGAGGGGGACAGGGCACACACAGATACGCAGTATTTT	CASSHEGDRAHTDTQYF
-	TRBJ2-1	TRBV27	TRBD2	TGTGCCAGCAGCGGTCTGGGCGGGAGACGAAATGAGCAGTTCTTC	CASSGLGGRRNEQFF
-	TRBJ2-5	TRBV19	-	TGTGCCAGTAGGCCCGGGGTCACGGGCGCCCAGTACTTC	CASRPGVTGAQYF